This TCR beta chain was documented in a study of blood T cell repertoires in COVID-19 (dated by TCRdb to the early 2020s). Some background on the complete study: Samples from collaborators originated in the United States, Italy and Spain and spanned both the acute and convalescent phases of COVID-19. The dataset comprised deeply sampled blood TCRbeta repertoires from subjects exposed to, actively infected with, or recovered from COVID-19. Samples were obtained from the ongoing ImmuneRACE study (first 160 participants) and from some 1,300 subjects provided by 6 global collaborators. The material from the prospective study consisted of cDNA or gDNA derived from T cells, B-cell-depleted T cells, or PBMCs. Where available, HLA class I and class II types were obtained from metadata supplied by the sample provider rather than from assay-based typing. A freely available public database, intended as a resource for researchers studying the immune response to SARS-CoV-2, is where the repertoires were released. The sample metadata nearly always contained a de-identified subject ID, COVID-19 status, age in years and sex.

Each collaborating institution followed its own protocols to collect whole blood in K2EDTA tubes. Collaborator samples were shipped for TCRbeta analysis as frozen whole blood, isolated PBMCs, or DNA extracted from either sample type. Reading the germline V gene gives CDR1 MDHEN and CDR2 SYDVKM. Including the terminal cysteine and phenylalanine, the CDR3 comprises 15 residues. The kept DNA is CDR3 alone, 45 bases in frame from the first base. Relative to germline, V is 7 bases shorter and J is 1 base shorter, with 14 bases between their ends. This clone has a single count. What this receptor recognizes is not known. Base qualities are missing; no much larger clone stands one base away. TCRbeta CDR3 regions were amplified from genomic DNA by means of the immunoSEQ Assay, a bias-controlled multiplex PCR. Concerning the study's data processing: Within the assay, amplification of reference gene primers was used to estimate how many nucleated cells each sample contained. To quantify the absolute abundance of each unique TCRbeta CDR3 rearrangement, sequence reads were collapsed and filtered. For each sample, productive Simpson clonality was calculated as the square root of Simpson's diversity index across productive rearrangements. Held by TCRdb, this immuneACCESS table contains in-frame sequences only and omits some clones. Under half of the omission traces to an unresolved V gene where checked; the cause of the rest is unknown. D and trimming come from the DNA, and the V and J calls and clone size come from that table. The sample yields 80,000 to 100,000 clones; just over 85% were counted once. The top ten clones comprise approximately 22% of the sample.

Beyond this particular receptor, the publication reports: How much clinical and demographic metadata was included differed by source and by participant, and the metadata was provided uncurated.

This sequence was found in a woman aged 80 or older in a cohort sampled during active or convalescent COVID-19. Sequencing was done on a sample of peripheral blood. The rearrangement combines TRBV28 with TRBJ1-3; the best D guess is TRBD1, with 6 bases matching. Here is the DNA: TGTGCCAGCACCGGGACACGGCTATCTGGAAACACCATATATTTT. Translation gives CASTGTRLSGNTIYF.